Shown below are 27 T cell receptor beta chains from a single sample sequenced in a study of T cells after yellow fever vaccination. TCRdb re-called the 5' RACE reads with MiXCR, one entry per CDR3 protein. The data contain 120,000 or so distinct CDR3 sequences, approximately 8.4% of them singletons. The input for sequencing was CD8+ T cells sorted from PBMCs, taken on the day of the yellow fever booster vaccination. All receptors come from a man in his late teens or twenties who received the YFV17D yellow fever vaccine.

The chain recombines TRBV4-1 with TRBJ2-2; D not certain. CDR3 size: 16 residues. Germline V gives CDR1 MGHRA, CDR2 YSYEKL. Trimming took off 1 base at V and 3 bases at J, with 12 bases between the two ends. The CDR3 DNA sequence: TGCGCCAGCAGCCAAGTGATACACAGAGACACCGGGGAGCTGTTTTTT. Its translation: CASSQVIHRDTGELFF.

J is TRBJ2-1 and V is TRBV29-1, with D perhaps TRBD1 or TRBD2 (5 bases each). CDR3 length: 14 amino acids. V was pared by 3 bases and J by 4 bases, with 13 bases between. Germline lookup yields CDR1 SQVTM and CDR2 ANQGSEA. CDR3 amino acids: CSVDGAGTYNEQFF. The CDR3 coding sequence is TGCAGCGTTGATGGGGCAGGGACGTACAATGAGCAGTTCTTC.

This clonotype was counted many times. The rearrangement joins TRBV27 to TRBJ1-1; D possibly corresponds to TRBD1 (5 bases). The CDR3 is made up of 12 amino acids. Germline V gives CDR1 MNHEY, CDR2 SMNVEV (reference sequence). V shed 7 bases and J shed 4 bases, with 10 bases lying between them. The CDR3 region is CASISGGTEAFF. CDR3 nucleotides: TGTGCCAGCATTTCGGGGGGCACTGAAGCTTTCTTT.

The chain is built from TRBV6-5 and TRBJ2-2; possibly TRBD2 for D (5 bases). The CDR3 is 17 amino acids. Germline V CDR1 and CDR2: MNHEY, SVGAGI. The germline V and J ends were trimmed by 7 bases and 6 bases, with 24 bases remaining between them. The CDR3 protein is CASTSGYGRIQSGELFF. The DNA for the CDR3 is TGTGCCAGCACCTCGGGGTACGGGCGGATCCAGTCCGGGGAGCTGTTTTTT.

The V gene is TRBV7-9, the J gene TRBJ1-1; no definite D call. Trimming removed 8 bases from V and 0 bases from J, with 13 bases in between. Germline-derived CDR1 and CDR2 are SEHNR and FQNEAQ (reference sequence). The CDR3 covers 14 residues. CDR3 bases: TGTGCCAGCGGATGGACGGATATGAACACTGAAGCTTTCTTT. Amino acids: CASGWTDMNTEAFF.

The rearrangement uses TRBV28 and TRBJ1-1; D not resolved. Germline CDR1 and CDR2: MDHEN and SYDVKM. The CDR3 consists of 14 residues. The V end lost 5 bases, the J end lost 1 base, and 11 bases lay between the germline ends. The chain's CDR3 is CASSLGDGNTEAFF. As DNA, the CDR3 is TGTGCCAGCAGTCTTGGGGATGGGAACACTGAAGCTTTCTTT.

The V gene is TRBV7-3, the J gene TRBJ1-2, with a tentative D call TRBD1 (5 bases). Germline CDR1 SGHTA, CDR2 FQGTGA. This CDR3 comprises 13 residues. V was clipped by 5 bases and J by 6 bases, with 13 bases between them. CDR3 residues: CASSIRGRDGYTF. The DNA of the CDR3 is TGTGCCAGCAGCATCCGGGGACGAGATGGCTACACCTTC.

This clonotype was observed a few times. The germline gene is not matched at one end of the junction; a read error may be the cause. This rearrangement joins TRBV5-1 to TRBJ2-1; D might be TRBD1 (6 bases). The CDR3 consists of 14 residues. Germline values: CDR1 SGHRS, CDR2 YFSETQ. This CDR3 reads CASGLGGPYNEQFF. Written as DNA, the CDR3 is TGCGCCAGCGGCTTAGGGGGACCCTACAATGAGCAGTTCTTC. The complete variable domain, with remaining parts taken from reference TRBV5-1 and TRBJ2-1, reads KAGVTQTPRYLIKTRGQQVTLSCSPISGHRSVSWYQQTPGQGLQFLFEYFSETQRNKGNFPGRFSGRQFSNSRSEMNVSTLELGDSALYLCASGLGGPYNEQFFGPGTRLTVL.

This clonotype was counted ten times or more. Here the CDR3 reads CASSLEPPRKEQYF. Here the CDR3 DNA reads TGTGCCAGCAGCTTAGAACCCCCTAGAAAGGAGCAGTACTTC. This rearrangement joins TRBV7-2 to TRBJ2-7; D uncertain. The CDR3 extends over 14 amino acids. Germline V gene lookup returns CDR1 SGHTA and CDR2 FQGNSA. The ends were cut back, 1 base at V and 7 bases at J, with 14 bases in the middle.

V usage is TRBV13 and J usage is TRBJ1-6, with a weak D call TRBD1 (6 bases). The CDR3 runs 16 residues. Trimming took off 5 bases at V and 0 bases at J, with 11 bases between the two ends. The germline V gene encodes CDR1 PRHDT and CDR2 FYEKMQ (reference sequence). The CDR3: CASSARQVSYNSPLHF. In DNA form, the CDR3 reads TGTGCCAGCAGCGCGCGACAGGTCTCCTATAATTCACCCCTCCACTTT. The full variable domain, rest sourced from reference TRBV13 and TRBJ1-6, is AAGVIQSPRHLIKEKRETATLKCYPIPRHDTVYWYQQGPGQDPQFLISFYEKMQSDKGSIPDRFSAQQFSDYHSELNMSSLELGDSALYFCASSARQVSYNSPLHFGNGTRLTVT.

This clonotype has at least ten counts. One end of the junction varies from germline; a read error may be responsible. The chain is built from TRBV7-7 and TRBJ2-1, with 7 positions matching TRBD2. The CDR3 runs to 15 residues. Germline lookup yields CDR1 SSHAT and CDR2 FNYEAQ (reference sequence). CDR3 nucleotides: TGTGCTAGCAGCACACAACCTAGCGGATACAATGAGCAGTTCTTC. Amino acid sequence: CASSTQPSGYNEQFF. Based on the CDR3 plus reference TRBV7-7 and TRBJ2-1, the full variable domain is GAGVSQSPRYKVTKRGQDVTLRCDPISSHATLYWYQQALGQGPEFLTYFNYEAQPDKSGLPSDRFSAERPEGSISTLTIQRTEQRDSAMYRCASSTQPSGYNEQFFGPGTRLTVL.

This clonotype was seen a handful of times. This chain connects TRBV20-1 to TRBJ2-5; no firm D call. This CDR3 contains 12 residues. Germline-derived CDR1 and CDR2 are DFQATT and SNEGSKA (reference sequence). V lost 3 bases, J lost 3 bases, and 8 bases lay in between. CDR3 nucleotide sequence: TGCAGTGCTAGTGGCAGTGAAGAGACCCAGTACTTC. Its translation is CSASGSEETQYF.

The chain recombines TRBV4-3 with TRBJ1-2, with a tentative D call TRBD1 (6 bases). From germline, CDR1 is LGHNA and CDR2 YSLEER. The CDR3 length is 12 residues. The germline V and J ends were trimmed by 6 bases and 2 bases, with 7 bases remaining between them. Here the CDR3 reads CASRDRNYGYTF. The CDR3 nucleotides are TGCGCCAGCAGAGACAGGAACTATGGCTACACCTTC.

This clonotype was seen a handful of times. This sequence joins TRBV12-3 or TRBV12-4 and TRBJ1-3, with D perhaps TRBD1 (6 bases). Trimming left V 7 bases short and J 7 bases short, with 14 bases between. CDR3 length: 13 amino acids. The CDR3 DNA reads TGTGCCAGCAAAACAGGGCTTGGGAACACCATATATTTT. This translates into CASKTGLGNTIYF.

This clonotype was seen a few times. The chain uses TRBV2 and TRBJ2-2, with D maybe TRBD2 (7 bases). This CDR3 contains 16 residues. Trimming cost V 7 bases and J 7 bases, with 22 bases left between them. Germline CDR1 SNHLY, CDR2 FYNNEI. CDR3 coding DNA: TGTGCCAGCAACCGCTTGGGGGGGCCGAGTAGCGGGGAGCTGTTTTTT. Translating it yields CASNRLGGPSSGELFF.

This clonotype was counted only a few times. The CDR3 sequence: CASSGTKGGSGPSTDTQYF. For the CDR3, the DNA is TGTGCCAGCAGCGGAACCAAAGGTGGCTCGGGGCCTAGCACAGATACGCAGTATTTT. V is TRBV7-3 and J is TRBJ2-3; D is possibly TRBD1 or TRBD2 (5 bases each). The CDR3 spans 19 residues. Per germline, CDR1 SGHTA and CDR2 FQGTGA. V lost 5 bases, J lost 0 bases, and 24 bases lay in between.

CDR3 residues: CASSLGARDSNEQFF. The CDR3, as DNA: TGTGCCAGCAGCTTGGGGGCCCGGGACTCCAATGAGCAGTTCTTC. The J gene is TRBJ2-1, the V gene TRBV11-2, with D tentatively TRBD1 or TRBD2 (6 bases each). This CDR3 contains 15 residues. CDR1 and CDR2 (germline): SGHAT, FQNNGV. The ends were cut back, 3 bases at V and 6 bases at J, with 15 bases in the middle.

This clonotype was found many times. In nucleotides, the CDR3 is TGTGCCAGCAGCTTAATTCCTAGCGGGGGGGCTAATGAGCAGTTCTTC. This sequence encodes CASSLIPSGGANEQFF. This chain connects TRBV7-2 to TRBJ2-1, with 12 bases aligning to TRBD2. The CDR3 has 16 amino acids. V dropped 2 bases and J dropped 7; count of bases not matched to a gene: 6. Germline loops: CDR1 SGHTA, CDR2 FQGNSA.

The genes are TRBV5-6 and TRBJ2-7; D may be TRBD2 (6 bases). Germline values: CDR1 SGHDT, CDR2 YYEEEE. The CDR3 has 12 amino acids. Trimming took 5 bases from V and 7 from J, leaving 13 bases between them. CDR3 nucleotide sequence: TGTGCCAGCAGTCCTGGCGCGGGGGAGCAGTACGTC. Protein: CASSPGAGEQYV.

This clonotype was seen more than once but under ten times. This rearrangement joins TRBV20-1 to TRBJ2-7; D possibly corresponds to TRBD1 (6 bases). Per germline, CDR1 DFQATT and CDR2 SNEGSKA (reference sequence). V lost 0 bases and J 4 bases, leaving 16 bases between the germline ends. The CDR3 is made up of 15 amino acids. This chain's CDR3 is CSARDGRRGRYEQYV. CDR3 sequence (DNA): TGCAGTGCTAGAGATGGTCGCAGGGGTCGTTACGAGCAGTACGTC.

The chain recombines TRBV10-2 with TRBJ2-1; weak D call: TRBD2 (5 bases). Between the trimmed V and J ends, which lost 7 bases and 0 bases, there was a span of 10 bases. This CDR3 is built from 14 residues. Per the germline V gene, CDR1 is WSHSY and CDR2 is SAAADI. In DNA form, the CDR3 reads TGCGCCAGCACACTAGGTAACTCCTACAATGAGCAGTTCTTC. The encoded protein is CASTLGNSYNEQFF.

This clonotype has at least ten counts. The chain recombines TRBV6-6 with TRBJ2-5; 7 bases match TRBD2. The CDR3 covers 17 residues. With V trimmed by 1 base and J by 3 bases, 11 bases remained unmatched. Germline assignment: CDR1 MNHNY and CDR2 SVGAGI (reference sequence). CDR3 in amino acids: CASSYFSSGLGKETQYF. CDR3 DNA sequence: TGTGCCAGCAGTTACTTTTCCTCCGGACTAGGAAAAGAGACCCAGTACTTC.

This clonotype was counted ten times or more. The chain couples TRBV12-3 or TRBV12-4 to TRBJ2-1; D may match TRBD1 or TRBD2 (6 bases each). The CDR3 is made up of 15 amino acids. V shed 3 bases and J shed 2 bases, with 11 bases lying between them. In DNA form, the CDR3 reads TGTGCCAGCAGTTTCTCCGGGGGCCCCTACAATGAGCAGTTCTTC. Translating gives CASSFSGGPYNEQFF.

This clonotype was counted only a few times. The chain has TRBV10-3 and TRBJ2-2, with a tentative D call TRBD2 (6 bases). The CDR3 extends over 13 amino acids. Looked up from germline, CDR1 is ENHRY and CDR2 is SYGVKD. Trimming removed 10 bases at V and 5 bases at J, with 14 bases between. The CDR3 region has the DNA TGTGCCACGCCGGGACGGGGGACCGGGGAGCTGTTTTTT. Its protein product is CATPGRGTGELFF.

V and J are TRBV3-1 and TRBJ2-7; no clear D gene. The germline gives CDR1 LGHDT, CDR2 YNNKEL (reference sequence). The length of the CDR3 is 14 residues. The ends were cut back, 1 base at V and 6 bases at J, with 13 bases in the middle. The CDR3 nucleotides read TGTGCCAGCAGCCAAGTTAACAAGGCCGGCGAGCAGTACTTC. This encodes CASSQVNKAGEQYF.

Concerning this clonotype: The junction and the germline gene differ at one end; a read error may be behind it. The chain uses TRBV2 and TRBJ2-7; 8 nucleotides match TRBD1. Germline V gene lookup returns CDR1 SNHLY and CDR2 FYNNEI. The CDR3 extends over 15 amino acids. CDR3 protein: CASREGTGTSYEQYF. As DNA, the CDR3 is TGTGCCAGCAGGGAAGGGACAGGAACGTCCTACGAGCAGTACTTC.

This chain uses TRBV4-1 with TRBJ1-5; no clear D. Germline CDR1 is MGHRA and CDR2 is YSYEKL. The CDR3 contains 13 residues. The ends were cut back, 0 bases at V and 6 bases at J, with 6 bases in the middle. CDR3 region: CASSQEGSQPQHF. CDR3 sequence (DNA): TGCGCCAGCAGCCAAGAGGGAAGTCAGCCCCAGCATTTT.